The clone carrying this TCR beta chain has ten or more counts. The data were taken from a study of T cells in Graves' hyperthyroidism and ophthalmopathy. The wider study: Peripheral blood was drawn at first diagnosis, prior to all treatment.

Exclusions: uncontrolled infection, other autoimmune disease, pregnancy, lactation. V dropped 10 bases and J dropped 2 bases, with 18 bases sitting between them. The CDR3 runs to 15 residues. TCR beta CDR3 region amplification was performed from RNA transcripts. First-round RT-PCR of the TCR CDR3 relied on the HTBI primer set. Using its own MiXCR run on the multiplex PCR reads, TCRdb lists one record per CDR3 protein. The top ten hold around 7% of the sample, which has 450,000 to 650,000 distinct CDR3 sequences, 14% seen once. The sequence was obtained from a woman aged 18-29 years with Graves' ophthalmopathy. The rearrangement uses TRBV12-3 or TRBV12-4 and TRBJ2-1; TRBD2 is a possible D gene (7 bases). Sequencing was done on a sample of blood. CDR3 DNA: TGTGCCACCCACCCCGAGGGGGGGGCCTACAATGAGCAGTTCTTC. Encoded protein: CATHPEGGAYNEQFF.